Shown below are 14 T cell receptor beta chains from a single sample sequenced in a study of blood T cell repertoires in COVID-19. Measured with immunoSEQ multiplex PCR; TCRdb has only the in-frame clones, and not every one. The data hold 150,000 to 200,000 clones, with approximately 87% observed a single time. Sample: PBMCs or T cells enriched from blood (not recorded which). Receptor source: a woman between 50 and 59 years old who had recovered from COVID-19.

The rearrangement joins TRBV18 to TRBJ1-5; no firm D call. The length of the CDR3 is 15 residues. Germline CDR1 is KGHSH and CDR2 is LQKENI. Deletions cut 3 bases from V and 4 bases from J, with 13 bases between. This CDR3 is CASSPGILANQPQHF. The DNA for the CDR3 is TGTGCCAGCTCACCCGGGATTCTAGCAAATCAGCCCCAGCATTTT.

The V gene is TRBV2, the J gene TRBJ2-4; 7 bases align to TRBD1. This CDR3 has 14 residues. The J segment lost 0 bases and the V segment lost 8 bases, leaving 4 bases of the junction unmatched. CDR1 and CDR2 (germline): SNHLY, FYNNEI. This chain's CDR3 is CASGGQVAKNIQYF. In DNA form, the CDR3 reads TGTGCCAGCGGTGGACAGGTAGCCAAAAACATTCAGTACTTC.

CDR3 amino acids: CSANQGTNYGYTF. As DNA, the CDR3 is TGCAGCGCAAACCAGGGTACTAACTATGGCTACACCTTC. The rearrangement uses TRBV29-1 and TRBJ1-2, with D possibly matching TRBD1 (5 bases). The CDR3 runs to 13 residues. Germline V gene lookup returns CDR1 SQVTM and CDR2 ANQGSEA. V shed 7 bases and J shed 0 bases, with 12 bases lying between them.

This clone appeared a single time. The chain couples TRBV11-2 to TRBJ2-2, with D unresolved. V shed 4 bases and J shed 5 bases, with 11 bases lying between them. Per the germline V gene, CDR1 is SGHAT and CDR2 is FQNNGV. There are 14 residues in the CDR3. The chain's CDR3 is CASSSSTRTGELFF. The CDR3 coding sequence is TGTGCCAGCAGCTCCTCGACTCGTACCGGGGAGCTGTTTTTT.

The gene calls are TRBV3-1 (or the pseudogene TRBV3-2) and TRBJ1-2, with 9 nucleotides matching TRBD1. There are 12 residues in the CDR3. Germline CDR1 and CDR2: LGHDT and YNNKEL (reference sequence). Trimming at V came to 5 bases and at J to 8 bases, leaving 3 bases not matched to a gene. For the CDR3, the DNA is TGTGCCAGCAGCAGGACAGGGGCCGGCTACACCTTC. It codes for CASSRTGAGYTF.

This clone was counted between two and nine times. The chain recombines TRBV28 with TRBJ1-2; the match to TRBD1 covers 7 bases. Trimming removed 2 bases from V and 7 bases from J; junction bases left unmatched: 4. The CDR3 covers 13 residues. Germline V CDR1 and CDR2: MDHEN, SYDVKM. The CDR3 nucleotides read TGTGCCAGCAGTTTAAATAGGGGGCGTGGCTACACCTTC. Residues: CASSLNRGRGYTF.

This chain connects TRBV5-1 to TRBJ1-2; 7 nucleotides match TRBD1. V lost 0 bases and J lost 0; bases outside the gene matches: 8. In germline, CDR1 is SGHRS, CDR2 YFSETQ. This CDR3 contains 17 residues. The CDR3 loop is CASSLGLGQVSNYGYTF. Written as DNA, the CDR3 is TGCGCCAGCAGCTTGGGGCTAGGACAGGTCTCTAACTATGGCTACACCTTC.

This chain uses TRBV6-5 with TRBJ1-6; TRBD1 aligns across 9 bases. The CDR3 covers 14 residues. Germline V gene data show CDR1 as MNHEY and CDR2 as SVGAGI. V gave up 7 bases and J gave up 7 bases; unmatched junction bases: 5. The chain's CDR3 is CASTLTGGNSPLHF. CDR3 nucleotides: TGTGCCAGCACCTTGACAGGGGGGAATTCACCCCTCCACTTT.

J is TRBJ2-1 and V is TRBV4-2, with 7 bases aligning to TRBD2. Looked up from germline, CDR1 is LGHNA and CDR2 is YNFKEQ. Losses at the gene ends were 0 bases for V and 9 bases for J; bases not matched to a gene: 5. There are 14 residues in the CDR3. The DNA for the CDR3 is TGTGCCAGCAGCCAAGAATTGAGCGGGGTTGAGCAGTTCTTC. Residues: CASSQELSGVEQFF.

The J gene is TRBJ2-7, the V gene TRBV11-3; maybe TRBD1 (6 bases). The CDR3 has 16 amino acids. V lost 2 bases, J lost 3 bases, and 17 bases lay in between. The germline V gene encodes CDR1 SGHNT and CDR2 YENEEA. The CDR3 region has the DNA TGTGCCAGCAGCTTACTCCACAGGGTAGACGGCTACGAGCAGTACTTC. Amino acid sequence: CASSLLHRVDGYEQYF.

The rearrangement joins TRBV19 to TRBJ1-2; 7 bases agree with TRBD1. From germline, CDR1 is LNHDA and CDR2 SQIVND (reference sequence). J was trimmed by 1 base and V by 1 base; bases with no gene match: 6. The length of the CDR3 is 16 residues. CDR3 residues: CASSIVKAGGNYGYTF. The DNA for the CDR3 is TGTGCCAGTAGTATAGTCAAAGCAGGGGGTAACTATGGCTACACCTTC.

V and J are TRBV10-2 and TRBJ2-1, with TRBD2 matching over 10 bases. This CDR3 has 14 residues. V lost 7 bases, J lost 4 bases, and 4 bases stayed unmatched. In germline, CDR1 is WSHSY, CDR2 SAAADI. Here the CDR3 DNA reads TGCGCCAGCAAGCGGGGGGGGCAGTACAATGAGCAGTTCTTC. Translated: CASKRGGQYNEQFF.

The chain couples TRBV9 to TRBJ2-3; 9 bases line up with TRBD2. The CDR3 extends over 15 amino acids. With 4 bases clipped from V and 2 bases from J, the junction kept 5 bases outside the gene matches. Per the germline V gene, CDR1 is SGDLS and CDR2 is YYNGEE. The CDR3 nucleotides are TGTGCCAGCAGCCCGTGGACTAGCGCCACAGATACGCAGTATTTT. It codes for CASSPWTSATDTQYF.

The chain carries TRBV5-1 and TRBJ1-5, with 7 bases aligning to TRBD1. V dropped 0 bases and J dropped 1; count of bases not matched to a gene: 4. CDR3 length: 16 residues. Germline CDR1 and CDR2: SGHRS and YFSETQ. The chain's CDR3 is CASSLGGGLSNQPQHF. In nucleotides, the CDR3 is TGCGCCAGCAGCTTGGGAGGGGGCCTAAGCAATCAGCCCCAGCATTTT.